Presented here are 14 T cell receptor beta chains from one specimen sequenced in a study of blood T cell repertoires in COVID-19. Using immunoSEQ multiplex PCR, the repertoire was profiled, and TCRdb retains in-frame clones only, with some absent. Of roughly 120,000 clones in the sample, 70% to 90% were seen once. Sequencing was performed on peripheral blood. These receptors were obtained from a man in his forties with acute or convalescent COVID-19.

This chain joins TRBV24-1 and TRBJ2-1, with D possibly TRBD2 on 7 matching bases. Trimming removed 4 bases at V and 1 base at J, with 19 bases between. The CDR3 has 18 residues. Germline assignment: CDR1 KGHDR and CDR2 SFDVKD. The CDR3 protein is CATSDRVAGAKSYNEQFF. For the CDR3, the DNA is TGTGCCACCAGTGACCGCGTTGCGGGGGCGAAATCCTACAATGAGCAGTTCTTC.

The chain carries TRBV7-8 and TRBJ2-1; 8 bases are shared with TRBD1. Germline V CDR1 and CDR2: SGHVS, FQNEAQ. With 1 base clipped from V and 8 bases from J, the junction kept 7 bases outside the gene matches. This CDR3 has 15 amino acids. CDR3: CASSLGPGGGDEQFF. In nucleotides, the CDR3 is TGTGCCAGCAGCTTAGGTCCAGGGGGCGGGGATGAGCAGTTCTTC.

This chain uses TRBV9 with TRBJ2-3; 15 bases align to TRBD2. The CDR3 length is 19 residues. The germline V gene encodes CDR1 SGDLS and CDR2 YYNGEE. V trimming: 8 bases; J trimming: 4 bases; junction bases outside the gene matches: 17. The CDR3 DNA is TGTGCCAGAGGAAAAGGGACTAGCGGGGGGCCGGGTGATGCAGATACGCAGTATTTT. It yields the protein CARGKGTSGGPGDADTQYF.

Points on this clone: At one of its ends the junction is not consistent with the germline gene, which may arise from a read error. This rearrangement joins TRBV24-1 to TRBJ2-3, with 8 bases identical to TRBD1. The CDR3 length is 17 residues. Germline CDR1 KGHDR, CDR2 SFDVKD. The CDR3 DNA reads as TGTGCCACCCGTGACAGGGGCGTAGGTCGAGAGGAAGATACGCAGTATTTT. Translated: CATRDRGVGREEDTQYF.

This chain links TRBV29-1 with TRBJ1-1; perhaps TRBD1 as D (5 bases). The CDR3 is made up of 13 amino acids. Trimming shortened V by 7 bases and J by 1 base, and 13 bases separated the two germline ends. Germline V gene lookup returns CDR1 SQVTM and CDR2 ANQGSEA. CDR3 sequence reads: CSADPTGNTEAFF. The CDR3 DNA sequence: TGCAGCGCGGACCCTACAGGGAACACTGAAGCTTTCTTT.

The rearrangement links TRBV5-1 to TRBJ1-2; a possible D gene is TRBD1 (6 bases). Trimming cost V 0 bases and J 4 bases, with 13 bases left between them. The CDR3 is made up of 15 amino acids. CDR1 is SGHRS and CDR2 is YFSETQ in the germline V gene. The CDR3 coding sequence is TGCGCCAGCAGCTTGGGTTGGGGGCAGGGCTATGGCTACACCTTC. This translates into CASSLGWGQGYGYTF.

The chain uses TRBV5-1 and TRBJ2-7, with a possible D match to TRBD1 (6 bases). The ends were cut back, 10 bases at V and 2 bases at J, with 13 bases in the middle. Germline-derived CDR1 and CDR2 are SGHRS and YFSETQ. CDR3 length: 12 amino acids. This CDR3 is CAGYRAPYEQYF. In DNA, the CDR3 is TGCGCCGGTTACAGGGCTCCCTACGAGCAGTACTTC.

This CDR3 is CASSGQMNTEAFF. The CDR3 nucleotides are TGTGCCAGCAGTGGACAGATGAACACTGAAGCTTTCTTT. The chain carries TRBV2 and TRBJ1-1, with a possible D match to TRBD1 (5 bases). This CDR3 has 13 amino acids. The V and J ends lost 4 bases and 0 bases respectively, with 6 bases between them. Germline V CDR1 and CDR2: SNHLY, FYNNEI. Filled out from reference TRBV2 and TRBJ1-1, the complete variable domain reads EPEVTQTPSHQVTQMGQEVILRCVPISNHLYFYWYRQILGQKVEFLVSFYNNEISEKSEIFDDQFSVERPDGSNFTLKIRSTKLEDSAMYFCASSGQMNTEAFFGQGTRLTVV.

The chain links TRBV7-8 to TRBJ2-1; TRBD2 matches 12 bases. CDR1 SGHVS and CDR2 FQNEAQ come from the germline V gene. V gave up 0 bases and J gave up 6 bases; unmatched junction bases: 18. The CDR3 contains 21 residues. CDR3 residues: CASSLARLGLASGRAGNEQFF. The CDR3 coding sequence is TGTGCCAGCAGCTTAGCGCGCCTGGGTTTGGCTAGCGGGAGGGCGGGCAATGAGCAGTTCTTC.

This rearrangement joins TRBV5-3 to TRBJ2-1, with TRBD1 as a possible D gene (5 bases). TRBV5-3 is noted as an ORF with a role that remains uncertain. The CDR3 is 12 amino acids. V was clipped by 7 bases and J by 1 base, with 6 bases between them. CDR3 coding DNA: TGTGCCAGACAGGGTTCCTACAATGAGCAGTTCTTC. This encodes CARQGSYNEQFF.

The rearrangement links TRBV2 to TRBJ2-7; 9 nucleotides match TRBD1. The CDR3 contains 14 residues. The ends lost 1 base at V and 6 bases at J; junction bases unmatched: 4. The germline V gene has CDR1 SNHLY and CDR2 FYNNEI. CDR3 sequence: CASSEDRGRSEQYF. The CDR3 nucleotides are TGTGCCAGCAGTGAAGACAGGGGGCGAAGCGAGCAGTACTTC.

The rearrangement uses TRBV19 and TRBJ2-7, with D maybe TRBD1 (6 bases). The CDR3 extends over 15 amino acids. Germline V CDR1 and CDR2: LNHDA, SQIVND (reference sequence). Trimming left V 4 bases short and J 1 base short, with 14 bases between. The CDR3 here is CASSTSATGSYEQYF. CDR3 sequence (DNA): TGTGCCAGTAGTACCTCCGCTACAGGGTCCTACGAGCAGTACTTC.

The rearrangement joins TRBV10-3 to TRBJ1-2, with TRBD1 identical over 7 bases. The CDR3 has 17 residues. Losses at the gene ends were 0 bases for V and 1 base for J; bases not matched to a gene: 8. The germline gives CDR1 ENHRY, CDR2 SYGVKD. CDR3 in amino acids: CAISESRQGVGNYGYTF. Here the CDR3 DNA reads TGTGCCATCAGTGAGTCGAGGCAGGGGGTCGGTAACTATGGCTACACCTTC.

The V and J genes are TRBV15 and TRBJ2-7, with 7 bases fitting TRBD1. The CDR3 sequence is 16 residues long. The trim removed 1 base at V and 2 bases at J, leaving 8 bases unmatched. Germline V gene sequence: CDR1 LNHNV, CDR2 YYDKDF (reference sequence). The CDR3 here is CATSRGLGQATYEQYF. The CDR3 nucleotides are TGTGCCACCAGCAGAGGGCTCGGACAGGCAACCTACGAGCAGTACTTC.